This T cell receptor beta chain was found in a study of T-cell memory formation after mild COVID-19. TCRdb reanalysed the 5' RACE reads using MiXCR and keeps one entry per CDR3 protein. Altogether fewer than 400,000 distinct CDR3 sequences are present, under 15% being singletons, with the ten largest covering about 20%. With 0 bases removed from V and 3 bases from J, the gap between germline ends came to 12 bases. This CDR3 has 15 residues. Germline V gene data show CDR1 as SGDLS and CDR2 as YYNGEE. The chain has TRBV9 and TRBJ1-2; D not resolved. The receptor was derived from a man aged 18 to 29 who had mild COVID-19 (a few samples of this study predate the infection). Cell type and time point are not known. The sequenced sample consisted of PBMCs or a T cell subset sorted from them (not recorded which). The DNA for the CDR3 is TGTGCCAGCAGCGTAGAAGCAGGTGGATACTATGGCTACACCTTC. This sequence encodes CASSVEAGGYYGYTF.